Shown below are 6 T cell receptor beta chains from a single sample sequenced in a study of blood T cell repertoires in COVID-19. The protocol was immunoSEQ multiplex PCR, while the TCRdb copy is restricted to in-frame clones and leaves out a portion. The sample has roughly 94,000 clones, 84% seen once; the top ten hold about 25%. The sequenced sample consisted of peripheral blood. The source of these receptors is a man aged 55 to 70 with acute or convalescent COVID-19.

In this sample, this clone turned up a few times. The chain links TRBV7-2 to TRBJ1-1, with D tentatively TRBD1 (6 bases). Trimming took off 7 bases at V and 7 bases at J, with 16 bases between the two ends. The germline CDR1 and CDR2 sequences are SGHTA and FQGNSA. The CDR3 loop spans 13 amino acids. This chain's CDR3 is CASTPGGHFEAFF. The CDR3 coding sequence is TGTGCCAGCACCCCCGGGGGGCACTTTGAAGCTTTCTTT.

The V call is TRBV4-2, the J call TRBJ2-3; 15 bases map to TRBD2. CDR1 and CDR2 (germline): LGHNA, YNFKEQ. The CDR3 totals 18 residues. Trimming took 4 bases from V and 1 from J; bases not matched to a gene: 6. The CDR3 spells CASSPPGLAGGRTDTQYF. In DNA, the CDR3 is TGTGCCAGCAGCCCCCCGGGACTAGCGGGGGGCCGCACAGATACGCAGTATTTT.

This chain connects TRBV6-5 to TRBJ2-4; D gene uncertain. V was clipped by 6 bases and J by 0 bases, with 9 bases between them. This CDR3 has 14 residues. CDR1 is MNHEY and CDR2 is SVGAGI in the germline V gene. CDR3 nucleotides: TGTGCCAGCAGCCGTACACAAGCCAAAAACATTCAGTACTTC. Translated, it gives CASSRTQAKNIQYF.

V and J are TRBV5-4 and TRBJ2-3; weak D call: TRBD1 (7 bases). V dropped 2 bases and J dropped 2 bases, with 15 bases sitting between them. Germline-derived CDR1 and CDR2 are SGHNT and YYREEE (reference sequence). The CDR3 runs 16 residues. CDR3 residues: CASSFVRGRNTDTQYF. As DNA, the CDR3 is TGTGCCAGCAGCTTCGTCAGGGGGAGGAACACAGATACGCAGTATTTT. The variable domain in full, completed from reference TRBV5-4 and TRBJ2-3, reads ETGVTQSPTHLIKTRGQQVTLRCSSQSGHNTVSWYQQALGQGPQFIFQYYREEENGRGNFPPRFSGLQFPNYSSELNVNALELDDSALYLCASSFVRGRNTDTQYFGPGTRLTVL.

This clone showed up just a few times. J is TRBJ2-3 and V is TRBV28; the match to TRBD1 covers 9 bases. The CDR3 runs 15 residues. Germline V gene sequence: CDR1 MDHEN, CDR2 SYDVKM. V lost 6 bases and J lost 4; bases outside the gene matches: 8. The CDR3 protein is CASSPGQGPADTQYF. The DNA for the CDR3 is TGTGCCAGCAGCCCGGGACAGGGCCCCGCAGATACGCAGTATTTT.

The genes are TRBV4-2 and TRBJ2-2, with 7 bases fitting TRBD2. CDR1 LGHNA and CDR2 YNFKEQ come from the germline V gene. The V gene end was trimmed by 2 bases and the J gene end by 6 bases; junction bases not matched to a gene: 6. The CDR3 is 15 amino acids. This CDR3 is CASSQLAEPPGELFF. The CDR3 DNA reads as TGTGCCAGCAGCCAACTAGCGGAGCCCCCCGGGGAGCTGTTTTTT.